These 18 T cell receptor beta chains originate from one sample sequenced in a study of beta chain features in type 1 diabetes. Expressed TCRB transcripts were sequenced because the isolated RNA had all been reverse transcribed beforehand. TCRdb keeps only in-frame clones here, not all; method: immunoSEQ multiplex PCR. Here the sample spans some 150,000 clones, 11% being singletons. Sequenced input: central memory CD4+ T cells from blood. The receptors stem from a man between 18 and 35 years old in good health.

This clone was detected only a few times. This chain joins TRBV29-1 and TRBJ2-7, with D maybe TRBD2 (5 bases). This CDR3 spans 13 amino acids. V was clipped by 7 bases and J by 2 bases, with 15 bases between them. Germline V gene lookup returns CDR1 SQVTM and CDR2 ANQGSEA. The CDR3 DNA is TGCAGCGGGAGGACCGAAATCCCCTACGAGCAGTACTTC. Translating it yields CSGRTEIPYEQYF.

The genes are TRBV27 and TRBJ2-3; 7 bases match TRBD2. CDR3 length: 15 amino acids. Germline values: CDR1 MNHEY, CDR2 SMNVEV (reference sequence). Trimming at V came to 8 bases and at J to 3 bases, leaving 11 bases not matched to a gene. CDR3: CASGRLAGETDTQYF. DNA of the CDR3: TGTGCCAGCGGAAGATTAGCGGGTGAAACAGATACGCAGTATTTT.

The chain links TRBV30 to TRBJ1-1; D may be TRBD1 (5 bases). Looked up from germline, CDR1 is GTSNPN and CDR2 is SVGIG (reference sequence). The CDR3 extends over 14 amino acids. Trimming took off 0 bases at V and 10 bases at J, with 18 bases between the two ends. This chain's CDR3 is CAWSVDFWRGVAFF. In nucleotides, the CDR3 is TGTGCCTGGAGTGTAGATTTTTGGCGGGGCGTAGCTTTCTTT.

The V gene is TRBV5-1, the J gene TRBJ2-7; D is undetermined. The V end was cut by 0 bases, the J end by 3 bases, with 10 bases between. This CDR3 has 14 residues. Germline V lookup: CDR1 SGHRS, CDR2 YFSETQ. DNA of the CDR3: TGCGCCAGCAGCTTGGAGGTTAGCAGCTACGAGCAGTACTTC. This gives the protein CASSLEVSSYEQYF.

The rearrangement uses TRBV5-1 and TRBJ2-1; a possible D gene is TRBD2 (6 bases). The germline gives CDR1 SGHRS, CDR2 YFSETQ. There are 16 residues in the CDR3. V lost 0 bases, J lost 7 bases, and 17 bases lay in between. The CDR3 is CASSLAYGGGENEQFF. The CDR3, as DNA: TGCGCCAGCAGCTTGGCGTACGGGGGAGGTGAGAATGAGCAGTTCTTC.

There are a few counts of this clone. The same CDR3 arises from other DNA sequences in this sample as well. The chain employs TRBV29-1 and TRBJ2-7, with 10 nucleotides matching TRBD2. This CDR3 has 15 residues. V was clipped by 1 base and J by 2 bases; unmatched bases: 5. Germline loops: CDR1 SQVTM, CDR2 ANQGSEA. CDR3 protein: CSVEGLAGDPYEQYF. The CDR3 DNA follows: TGCAGCGTTGAAGGGCTAGCGGGAGACCCCTACGAGCAGTACTTC.

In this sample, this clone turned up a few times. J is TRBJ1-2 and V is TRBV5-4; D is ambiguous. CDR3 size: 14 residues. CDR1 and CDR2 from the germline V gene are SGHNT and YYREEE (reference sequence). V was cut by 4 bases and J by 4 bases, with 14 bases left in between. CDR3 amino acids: CASSPAEGGYGYTF. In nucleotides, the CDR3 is TGTGCCAGCAGCCCCGCGGAGGGCGGCTATGGCTACACCTTC. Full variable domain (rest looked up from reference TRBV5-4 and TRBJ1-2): ETGVTQSPTHLIKTRGQQVTLRCSSQSGHNTVSWYQQALGQGPQFIFQYYREEENGRGNFPPRFSGLQFPNYSSELNVNALELDDSALYLCASSPAEGGYGYTFGSGTRLTVV.

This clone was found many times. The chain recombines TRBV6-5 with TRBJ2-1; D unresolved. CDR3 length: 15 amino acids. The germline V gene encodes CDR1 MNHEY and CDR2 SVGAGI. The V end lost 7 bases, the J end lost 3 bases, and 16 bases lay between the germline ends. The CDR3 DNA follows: TGTGCCAGCACCCTGGGCGCTTTAGGCTACAATGAGCAGTTCTTC. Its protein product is CASTLGALGYNEQFF.

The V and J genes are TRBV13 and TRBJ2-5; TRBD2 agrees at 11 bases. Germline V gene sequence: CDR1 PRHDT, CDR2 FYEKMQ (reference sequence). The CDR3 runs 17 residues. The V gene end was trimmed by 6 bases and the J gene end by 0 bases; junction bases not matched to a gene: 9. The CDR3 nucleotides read TGTGCCAGCAGTGACGCCGGGACTAGCGGACACCAAGAGACCCAGTACTTC. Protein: CASSDAGTSGHQETQYF.

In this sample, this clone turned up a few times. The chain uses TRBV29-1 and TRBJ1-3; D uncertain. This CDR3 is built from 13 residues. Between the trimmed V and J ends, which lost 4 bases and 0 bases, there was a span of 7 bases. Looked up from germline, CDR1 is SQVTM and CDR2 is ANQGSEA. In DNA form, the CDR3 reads TGCAGCGTTGTTTCCAACTCTGGAAACACCATATATTTT. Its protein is CSVVSNSGNTIYF.

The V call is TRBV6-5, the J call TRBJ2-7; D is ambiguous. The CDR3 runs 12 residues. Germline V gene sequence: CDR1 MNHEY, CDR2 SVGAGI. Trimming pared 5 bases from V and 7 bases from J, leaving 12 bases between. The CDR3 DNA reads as TGTGCCAGCAGTCCCGACAACTGGGAGCAGTACTTC. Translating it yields CASSPDNWEQYF.

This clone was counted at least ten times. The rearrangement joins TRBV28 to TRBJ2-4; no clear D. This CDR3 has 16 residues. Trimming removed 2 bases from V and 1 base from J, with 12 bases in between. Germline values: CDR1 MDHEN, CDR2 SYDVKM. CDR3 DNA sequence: TGTGCCAGCAGTTTAACTGGGATATTGGCCAAAAACATTCAGTACTTC. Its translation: CASSLTGILAKNIQYF.

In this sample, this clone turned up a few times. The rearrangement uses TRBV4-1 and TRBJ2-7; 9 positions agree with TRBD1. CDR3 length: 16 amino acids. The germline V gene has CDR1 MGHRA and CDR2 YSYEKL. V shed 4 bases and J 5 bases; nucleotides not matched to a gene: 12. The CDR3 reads CASSPVYRGRADEQYF. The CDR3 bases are TGCGCCAGCAGCCCAGTATACAGGGGGCGCGCCGACGAGCAGTACTTC.

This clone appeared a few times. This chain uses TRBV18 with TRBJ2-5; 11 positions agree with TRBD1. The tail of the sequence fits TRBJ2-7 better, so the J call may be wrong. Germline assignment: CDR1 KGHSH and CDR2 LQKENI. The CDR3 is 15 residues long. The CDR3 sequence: CASSPGTGGDYEQYF. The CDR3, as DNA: TGTGCCAGCTCACCCGGGACAGGGGGTGACTACGAGCAGTACTTC.

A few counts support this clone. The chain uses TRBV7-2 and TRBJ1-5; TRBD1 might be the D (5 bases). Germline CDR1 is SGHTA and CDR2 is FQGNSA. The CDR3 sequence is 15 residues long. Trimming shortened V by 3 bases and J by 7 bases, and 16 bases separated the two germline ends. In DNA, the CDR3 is TGTGCCAGCAGCTTGTACGGTGGGGCTCGGCAGCCCCAGCATTTT. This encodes CASSLYGGARQPQHF. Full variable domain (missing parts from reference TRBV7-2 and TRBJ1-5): GAGVSQSPSNKVTEKGKDVELRCDPISGHTALYWYRQSLGQGLEFLIYFQGNSAPDKSGLPSDRFSAERTGGSVSTLTIQRTQQEDSAVYLCASSLYGGARQPQHFGDGTRLSIL.

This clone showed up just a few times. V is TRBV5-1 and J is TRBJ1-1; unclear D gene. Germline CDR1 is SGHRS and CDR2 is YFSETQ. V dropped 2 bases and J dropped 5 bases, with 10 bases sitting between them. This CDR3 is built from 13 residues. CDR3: CASSFATRTEAFF. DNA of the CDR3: TGCGCCAGCAGCTTTGCTACAAGGACTGAAGCTTTCTTT.

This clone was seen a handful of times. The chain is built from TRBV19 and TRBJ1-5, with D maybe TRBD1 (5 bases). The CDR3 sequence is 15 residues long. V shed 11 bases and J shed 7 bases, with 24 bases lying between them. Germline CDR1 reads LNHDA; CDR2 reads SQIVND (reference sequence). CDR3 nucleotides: TGTGCCTCCCTCCCCCGAAGAGGTTGGGGGCAGCCCCAGCATTTT. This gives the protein CASLPRRGWGQPQHF.

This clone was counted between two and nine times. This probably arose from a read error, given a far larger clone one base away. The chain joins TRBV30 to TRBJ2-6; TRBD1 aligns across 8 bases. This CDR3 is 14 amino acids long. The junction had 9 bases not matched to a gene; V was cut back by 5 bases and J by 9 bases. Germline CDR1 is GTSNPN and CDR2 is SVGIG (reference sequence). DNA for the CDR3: TGTGCCTGGGTCCCCAGGGGGCGGGGCAACGTCCTGACTTTC. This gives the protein CAWVPRGRGNVLTF. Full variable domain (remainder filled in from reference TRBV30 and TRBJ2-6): SQTIHQWPATLVQPVGSPLSLECTVEGTSNPNLYWYRQAAGRGLQLLFYSVGIGQISSEVPQNLSASRPQDRQFILSSKKLLLSDSGFYLCAWVPRGRGNVLTFGAGSRLTVL.